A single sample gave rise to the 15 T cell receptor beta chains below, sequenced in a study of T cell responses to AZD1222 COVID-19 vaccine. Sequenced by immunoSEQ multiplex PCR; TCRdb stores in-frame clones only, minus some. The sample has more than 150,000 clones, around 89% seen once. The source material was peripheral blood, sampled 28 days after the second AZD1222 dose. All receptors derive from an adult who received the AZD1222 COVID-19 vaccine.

The CDR3 DNA reads TGTGCCAGCAGACGCACAGATACGCAGTATTTT. Translating it yields CASRRTDTQYF. The rearrangement joins TRBV2 to TRBJ2-3; no definite D call. The CDR3 sequence is 11 residues long. V lost 6 bases, J lost 1 base, and 2 bases lay in between. CDR1 SNHLY and CDR2 FYNNEI come from the germline V gene. Variable domain in full (rest from reference TRBV2 and TRBJ2-3): EPEVTQTPSHQVTQMGQEVILRCVPISNHLYFYWYRQILGQKVEFLVSFYNNEISEKSEIFDDQFSVERPDGSNFTLKIRSTKLEDSAMYFCASRRTDTQYFGPGTRLTVL.

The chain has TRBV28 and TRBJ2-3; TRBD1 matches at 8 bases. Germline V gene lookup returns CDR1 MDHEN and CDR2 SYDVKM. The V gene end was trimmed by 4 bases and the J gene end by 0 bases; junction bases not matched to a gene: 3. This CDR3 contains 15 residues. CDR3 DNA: TGTGCCAGCAGTTCCTGGACAGGGAGCACAGATACGCAGTATTTT. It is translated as CASSSWTGSTDTQYF.

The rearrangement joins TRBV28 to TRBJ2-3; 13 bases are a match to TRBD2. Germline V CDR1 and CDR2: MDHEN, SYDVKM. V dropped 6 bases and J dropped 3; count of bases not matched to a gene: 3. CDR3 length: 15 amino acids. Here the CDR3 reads CASRMTSGRTDTQYF. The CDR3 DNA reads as TGTGCCAGCAGAATGACTAGCGGGAGGACAGATACGCAGTATTTT.

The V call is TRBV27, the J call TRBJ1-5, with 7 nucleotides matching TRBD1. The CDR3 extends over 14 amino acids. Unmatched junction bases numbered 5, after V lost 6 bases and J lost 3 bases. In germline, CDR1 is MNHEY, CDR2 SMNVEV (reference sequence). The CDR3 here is CASRDRVSNQPQHF. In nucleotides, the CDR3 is TGTGCCAGCAGAGACAGGGTTTCCAATCAGCCCCAGCATTTT.

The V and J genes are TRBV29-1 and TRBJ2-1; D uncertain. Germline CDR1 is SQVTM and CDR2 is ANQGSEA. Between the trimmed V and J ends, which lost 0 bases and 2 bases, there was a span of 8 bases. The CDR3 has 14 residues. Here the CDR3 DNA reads TGCAGCGTTGAAGATGCAGGCCCCTACAATGAGCAGTTCTTC. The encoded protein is CSVEDAGPYNEQFF.

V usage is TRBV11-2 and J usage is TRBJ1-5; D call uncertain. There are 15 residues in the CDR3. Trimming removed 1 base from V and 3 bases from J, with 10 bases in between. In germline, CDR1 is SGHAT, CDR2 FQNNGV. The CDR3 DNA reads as TGTGCCAGCAGCTTAGGGGCCGTGTCCAATCAGCCCCAGCATTTT. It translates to CASSLGAVSNQPQHF.

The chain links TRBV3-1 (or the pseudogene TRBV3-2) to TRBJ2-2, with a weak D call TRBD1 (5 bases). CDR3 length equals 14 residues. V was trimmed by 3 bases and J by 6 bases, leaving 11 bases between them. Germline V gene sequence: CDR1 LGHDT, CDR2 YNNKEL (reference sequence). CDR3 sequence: CASSQGQFAGELFF. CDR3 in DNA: TGTGCCAGCAGCCAGGGGCAGTTTGCCGGGGAGCTGTTTTTT.

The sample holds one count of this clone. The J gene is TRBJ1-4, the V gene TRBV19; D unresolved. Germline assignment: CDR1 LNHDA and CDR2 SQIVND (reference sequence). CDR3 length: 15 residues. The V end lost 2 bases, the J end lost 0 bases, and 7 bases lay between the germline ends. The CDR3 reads CASSIQRTTNEKLFF. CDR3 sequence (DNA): TGTGCCAGTAGTATACAAAGAACAACTAATGAAAAACTGTTTTTT.

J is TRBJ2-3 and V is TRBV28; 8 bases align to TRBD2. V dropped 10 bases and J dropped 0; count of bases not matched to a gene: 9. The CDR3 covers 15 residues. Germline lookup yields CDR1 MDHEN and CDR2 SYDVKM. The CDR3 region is CATLAGGASTDTQYF. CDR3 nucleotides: TGTGCCACCCTCGCCGGGGGGGCTAGCACAGATACGCAGTATTTT.

CDR3 in amino acids: CASSPGTGPQETQYF. The CDR3 DNA sequence: TGTGCCAGCAGCCCCGGGACAGGGCCACAAGAGACCCAGTACTTC. The V gene is TRBV7-8, the J gene TRBJ2-5; TRBD1 matches 9 bases. This CDR3 has 15 residues. In germline, CDR1 is SGHVS, CDR2 FQNEAQ. V gave up 5 bases and J gave up 2 bases; unmatched junction bases: 6.

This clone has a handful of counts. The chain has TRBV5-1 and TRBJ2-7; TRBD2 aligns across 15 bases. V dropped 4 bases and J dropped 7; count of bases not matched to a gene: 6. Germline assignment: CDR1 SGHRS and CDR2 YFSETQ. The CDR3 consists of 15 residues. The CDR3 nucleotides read TGCGCCAGCAGCACGGGACTAGCGGGGGGCTGGGAGCAGTACTTC. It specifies CASSTGLAGGWEQYF.

The CDR3 reads CASSPTRENTGELFF. The CDR3 coding sequence is TGTGCCAGCAGCCCAACCCGGGAAAACACCGGGGAGCTGTTTTTT. V and J are TRBV7-3 and TRBJ2-2; TRBD2 is a possible D gene (5 bases). Germline assignment: CDR1 SGHTA and CDR2 FQGTGA. The V end was cut by 5 bases, the J end by 2 bases, with 12 bases between. This CDR3 region has 15 residues. Full variable domain (outside the CDR3, taken from reference TRBV7-3 and TRBJ2-2): GAGVSQTPSNKVTEKGKYVELRCDPISGHTALYWYRQSLGQGPEFLIYFQGTGAADDSGLPNDRFFAVRPEGSVSTLKIQRTERGDSAVYLCASSPTRENTGELFFGEGSRLTVL.

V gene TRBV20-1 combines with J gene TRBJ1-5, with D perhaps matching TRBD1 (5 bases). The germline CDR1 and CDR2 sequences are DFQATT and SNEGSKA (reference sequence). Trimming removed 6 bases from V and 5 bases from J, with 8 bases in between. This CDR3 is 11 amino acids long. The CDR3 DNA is TGCAGTGCGGGGGGTGATCAGCCCCAGCATTTT. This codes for CSAGGDQPQHF.

CDR3 sequence: CAARDRGRQTQYF. Written as DNA, the CDR3 is TGTGCCGCGAGGGACAGGGGGCGCCAGACCCAGTACTTC. V gene TRBV6-5 combines with J gene TRBJ2-5; 12 bases agree with TRBD1. The CDR3 consists of 13 residues. Per the germline V gene, CDR1 is MNHEY and CDR2 is SVGAGI. After removal of 11 bases from V and 6 bases from J, the junction contained 7 bases not matched to a gene.

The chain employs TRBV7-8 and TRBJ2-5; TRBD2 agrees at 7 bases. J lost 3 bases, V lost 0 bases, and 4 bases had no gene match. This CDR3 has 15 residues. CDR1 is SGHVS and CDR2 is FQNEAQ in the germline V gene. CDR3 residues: CASSLARGSKETQYF. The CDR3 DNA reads TGTGCCAGCAGCTTAGCGCGCGGGAGCAAAGAGACCCAGTACTTC.